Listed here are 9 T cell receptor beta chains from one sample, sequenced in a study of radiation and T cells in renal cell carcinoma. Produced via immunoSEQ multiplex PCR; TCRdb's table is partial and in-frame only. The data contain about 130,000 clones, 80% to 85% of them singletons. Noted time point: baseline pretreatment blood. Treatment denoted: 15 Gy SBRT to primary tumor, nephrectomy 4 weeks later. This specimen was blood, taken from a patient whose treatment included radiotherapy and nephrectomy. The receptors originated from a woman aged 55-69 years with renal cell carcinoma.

CDR3 nucleotides: TGTGCCAGCAGCGTGCAAAGGAACGGCTACACCTTC. Amino acids: CASSVQRNGYTF. V usage is TRBV11-2 and J usage is TRBJ1-2; D ambiguous. Trimming removed 5 bases at V and 8 bases at J, with 12 bases between. CDR1 is SGHAT and CDR2 is FQNNGV in the germline V gene. This CDR3 is built from 12 residues.

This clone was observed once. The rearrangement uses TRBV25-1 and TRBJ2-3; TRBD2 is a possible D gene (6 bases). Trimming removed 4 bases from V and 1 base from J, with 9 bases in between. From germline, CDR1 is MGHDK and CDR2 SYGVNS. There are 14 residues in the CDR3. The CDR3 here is CASSVWGGTDTQYF. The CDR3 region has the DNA TGTGCCAGCAGTGTTTGGGGGGGCACAGATACGCAGTATTTT.

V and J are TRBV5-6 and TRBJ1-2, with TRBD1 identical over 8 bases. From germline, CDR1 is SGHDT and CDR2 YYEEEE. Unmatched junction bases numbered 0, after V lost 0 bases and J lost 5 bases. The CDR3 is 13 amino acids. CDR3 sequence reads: CASSLDRGYGYTF. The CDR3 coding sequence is TGTGCCAGCAGCTTGGACAGGGGGTATGGCTACACCTTC.

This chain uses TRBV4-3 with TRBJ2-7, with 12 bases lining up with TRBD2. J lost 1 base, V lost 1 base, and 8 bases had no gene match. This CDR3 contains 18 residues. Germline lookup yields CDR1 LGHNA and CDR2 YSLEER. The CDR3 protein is CASSQVVRTSGISYEQYF. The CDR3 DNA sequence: TGCGCCAGCAGCCAAGTCGTCAGGACTAGCGGGATATCCTACGAGCAGTACTTC.

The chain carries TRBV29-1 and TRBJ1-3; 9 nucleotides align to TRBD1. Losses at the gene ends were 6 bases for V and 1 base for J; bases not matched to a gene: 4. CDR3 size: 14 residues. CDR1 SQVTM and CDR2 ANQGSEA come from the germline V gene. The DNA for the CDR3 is TGCAGCGTCCCCGGACAGGGGTCTGGAAACACCATATATTTT. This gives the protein CSVPGQGSGNTIYF. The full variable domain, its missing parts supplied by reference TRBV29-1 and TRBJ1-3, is SAVISQKPSRDICQRGTSLTIQCQVDSQVTMMFWYRQQPGQSLTLIATANQGSEATYESGFVIDKFPISRPNLTFSTLTVSNMSPEDSSIYLCSVPGQGSGNTIYFGEGSWLTVV.

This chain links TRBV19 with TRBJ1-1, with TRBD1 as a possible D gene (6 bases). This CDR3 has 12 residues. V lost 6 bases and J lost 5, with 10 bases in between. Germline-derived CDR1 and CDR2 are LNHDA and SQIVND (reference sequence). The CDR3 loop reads CASRQGGTEAFF. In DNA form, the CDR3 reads TGTGCCAGTAGACAGGGTGGGACTGAAGCTTTCTTT.

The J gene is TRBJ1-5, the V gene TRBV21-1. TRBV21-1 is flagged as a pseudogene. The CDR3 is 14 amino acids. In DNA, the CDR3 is TGTGCCAGCTCCGAAGGGAGGCGCAATCAGCCCCAGCATTTT. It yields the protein CASSEGRRNQPQHF.

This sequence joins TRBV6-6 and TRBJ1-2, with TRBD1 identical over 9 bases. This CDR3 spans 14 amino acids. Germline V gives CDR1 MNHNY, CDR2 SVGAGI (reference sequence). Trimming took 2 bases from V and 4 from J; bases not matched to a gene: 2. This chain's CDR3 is CASSYTTGGYGYTF. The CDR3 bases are TGTGCCAGCAGTTACACGACAGGGGGCTATGGCTACACCTTC.

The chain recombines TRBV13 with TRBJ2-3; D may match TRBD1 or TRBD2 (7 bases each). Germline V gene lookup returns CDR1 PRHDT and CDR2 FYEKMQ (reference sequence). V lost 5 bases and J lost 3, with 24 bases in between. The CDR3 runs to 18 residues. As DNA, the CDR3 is TGTGCCAGCAGCCGCCGGGGGGAGGGGGCGTTTGGGACAGATACGCAGTATTTT. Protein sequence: CASSRRGEGAFGTDTQYF.